Following are 18 T cell receptor beta chains from one sample sequenced in a study of cytomegalovirus exposure and HLA in healthy donors. Both 60 Vbeta primers and 13 Jbeta primers went into the PCR. The protocol was immunoSEQ multiplex PCR, while the TCRdb copy is restricted to in-frame clones and leaves out a portion. The table records around 59,000 clones, about 80% of them present only once. The sequenced sample was PBMCs. Receptor source: a human donor in good health.

The chain joins TRBV5-6 to TRBJ1-5, with a tentative D call TRBD1 (6 bases). Trimming pared 0 bases from V and 6 bases from J, leaving 10 bases between. This CDR3 has 14 amino acids. Germline CDR1 and CDR2: SGHDT and YYEEEE. Here the CDR3 DNA reads TGTGCCAGCAGCTTGGGAGACAGGCCTCAGCCCCAGCATTTT. This gives the protein CASSLGDRPQPQHF.

The chain joins TRBV25-1 to TRBJ2-1, with 9 positions matching TRBD1. CDR3 length equals 17 residues. V shed 6 bases and J 4 bases; nucleotides not matched to a gene: 13. Per germline, CDR1 MGHDK and CDR2 SYGVNS. The CDR3 protein is CASSRKPGQGNYNEQFF. The CDR3 DNA follows: TGTGCCAGCAGCCGAAAACCGGGACAGGGTAATTACAATGAGCAGTTCTTC.

The CDR3 DNA reads TGTGCCACCAGCAGAGCTGGCGGGGGCTACGAGCAGTACTTC. Translated, it gives CATSRAGGGYEQYF. V gene TRBV15 combines with J gene TRBJ2-7, with 7 bases lining up with TRBD2. Per the germline V gene, CDR1 is LNHNV and CDR2 is YYDKDF (reference sequence). The CDR3 length is 14 residues. The V gene end was trimmed by 1 base and the J gene end by 3 bases; junction bases not matched to a gene: 3.

The rearrangement uses TRBV5-1 and TRBJ2-5; TRBD2 matches at 10 bases. CDR1 and CDR2 (germline): SGHRS, YFSETQ. The CDR3 consists of 18 residues. J was trimmed by 7 bases and V by 0 bases; bases with no gene match: 15. CDR3 sequence: CASSLGVHLAGEMVTQYF. The DNA of the CDR3 is TGCGCCAGCAGCTTGGGTGTTCATCTAGCGGGAGAGATGGTGACCCAGTACTTC.

This chain connects TRBV27 to TRBJ1-2, with D unresolved. The CDR3 loop spans 15 amino acids. Trimming stripped 3 bases from V and 2 bases from J, with 13 bases between. Germline assignment: CDR1 MNHEY and CDR2 SMNVEV (reference sequence). CDR3 residues: CASSFNSQINYGYTF. CDR3 nucleotide sequence: TGTGCCAGCAGTTTCAATAGCCAGATAAACTATGGCTACACCTTC.

The rearrangement links TRBV11-2 to TRBJ2-7; 7 bases align to TRBD2. CDR3 length equals 14 residues. The germline V gene encodes CDR1 SGHAT and CDR2 FQNNGV. V lost 1 base, J lost 5 bases, and 5 bases stayed unmatched. CDR3 coding DNA: TGTGCCAGCAGCTTAGCGTGGGGGGGGAACGAGCAGTACTTC. Its protein product is CASSLAWGGNEQYF.

The chain has TRBV23-1 and TRBJ2-3; 8 nucleotides line up with TRBD2. TRBV23-1 is labeled an ORF, and its function is uncertain. The junction had 9 bases not matched to a gene; V was cut back by 0 bases and J by 1 base. The CDR3 is 18 residues long. CDR3 in DNA: TGCGCCAGCAGTCAATCTACTCGGGGGGGGCAACGCACAGATACGCAGTATTTT. Protein product: CASSQSTRGGQRTDTQYF.

CDR3: CASSQAGGRTNEKLFF. For the CDR3, the DNA is TGCGCCAGCAGCCAAGCAGGGGGCAGGACTAATGAAAAACTGTTTTTT. V is TRBV4-3 and J is TRBJ1-4; 8 bases are shared with TRBD1. The CDR3 extends over 16 amino acids. The ends lost 1 base at V and 2 bases at J; junction bases unmatched: 3. Germline V CDR1 and CDR2: LGHNA, YSLEER.

V is TRBV7-9 and J is TRBJ2-1; the match to TRBD1 covers 7 bases. This CDR3 comprises 15 residues. The V segment lost 6 bases and the J segment 4 bases; nucleotides outside the gene matches: 9. Germline V lookup: CDR1 SEHNR, CDR2 FQNEAQ (reference sequence). CDR3 coding DNA: TGTGCCAGCAGACACGACAGGGTGGGATACAATGAGCAGTTCTTC. Amino acids: CASRHDRVGYNEQFF.

This clone was picked up a small number of times. The chain combines TRBV19 with TRBJ2-5; possibly TRBD1 for D (6 bases). Trimming shortened V by 2 bases and J by 3 bases, and 7 bases separated the two germline ends. There are 13 residues in the CDR3. Per germline, CDR1 LNHDA and CDR2 SQIVND (reference sequence). The CDR3 loop reads CASSINREETQYF. In DNA form, the CDR3 reads TGTGCCAGTAGTATAAACAGGGAAGAGACCCAGTACTTC.

This clone was recorded only once. This chain uses TRBV27 with TRBJ1-4; TRBD1 agrees at 9 bases. Germline V gene data show CDR1 as MNHEY and CDR2 as SMNVEV (reference sequence). The CDR3 contains 14 residues. Unmatched junction bases numbered 2, after V lost 3 bases and J lost 6 bases. CDR3 sequence: CASSFGTGYEKLFF. The CDR3 DNA reads as TGTGCCAGCAGTTTTGGGACAGGGTATGAAAAACTGTTTTTT. Drawing the rest from reference TRBV27 and TRBJ1-4, the complete variable domain is EAQVTQNPRYLITVTGKKLTVTCSQNMNHEYMSWYRQDPGLGLRQIYYSMNVEVTDKGDVPEGYKVSRKEKRNFPLILESPSPNQTSLYFCASSFGTGYEKLFFGSGTQLSVL.

The rearrangement joins TRBV19 to TRBJ1-1; the match to TRBD1 covers 9 bases. V dropped 5 bases and J dropped 3; count of bases not matched to a gene: 4. CDR1 and CDR2 from the germline V gene are LNHDA and SQIVND (reference sequence). This CDR3 is 14 amino acids long. The CDR3 loop is CASSHRGLDTEAFF. The DNA for the CDR3 is TGTGCCAGTAGTCACAGGGGGCTAGACACTGAAGCTTTCTTT.

V usage is TRBV4-3 and J usage is TRBJ2-5; TRBD1 matches 9 bases. CDR3 length: 18 amino acids. The germline V gene has CDR1 LGHNA and CDR2 YSLEER. The V segment lost 0 bases and the J segment 1 base; nucleotides outside the gene matches: 9. This chain's CDR3 is CASSQDLGTGYIQETQYF. The CDR3 nucleotides are TGCGCCAGCAGCCAAGATCTCGGGACAGGGTACATCCAAGAGACCCAGTACTTC.

The chain combines TRBV7-9 with TRBJ2-7; TRBD1 aligns across 11 bases. CDR1 and CDR2 (germline): SEHNR, FQNEAQ (reference sequence). This CDR3 spans 17 amino acids. Losses at the gene ends were 0 bases for V and 3 bases for J; bases not matched to a gene: 7. The CDR3 protein is CASSLAPPGTGGYEQYF. DNA of the CDR3: TGTGCCAGCAGCTTAGCTCCACCGGGGACAGGGGGCTACGAGCAGTACTTC.

This clone has only a few counts. This same CDR3 is encoded by further DNA sequences in the sample. The V call is TRBV5-1, the J call TRBJ1-1; a possible D gene is TRBD1 (5 bases). This CDR3 comprises 13 residues. V lost 1 base to trimming and J lost 4 bases, with 8 bases between them. Germline values: CDR1 SGHRS, CDR2 YFSETQ. The DNA of the CDR3 is TGCGCCAGCAGCTTGCGGGGGGGCACTGAAGCTTTCTTT. Its protein product is CASSLRGGTEAFF.

J is TRBJ2-1 and V is TRBV5-4; 8 bases map to TRBD2. The V gene end was trimmed by 0 bases and the J gene end by 5 bases; junction bases not matched to a gene: 4. The CDR3 is 15 residues long. Germline V lookup: CDR1 SGHNT, CDR2 YYREEE (reference sequence). The CDR3 DNA reads as TGTGCCAGCAGCTTGGATAGCGGGGCAAACAATGAGCAGTTCTTC. Protein sequence: CASSLDSGANNEQFF.

The CDR3 DNA reads TGCGCCAGCAGCGGCCTTGGGGGGGGGAGCGATGGTGGAAAACTGTTTTTT. Amino acid sequence: CASSGLGGGSDGGKLFF. The chain recombines TRBV5-1 with TRBJ1-4; TRBD1 is a possible D gene (5 bases). Germline-derived CDR1 and CDR2 are SGHRS and YFSETQ. V was cut by 4 bases and J by 10 bases, with 26 bases left in between. The CDR3 is made up of 17 amino acids.

The chain has TRBV7-2 and TRBJ2-5, with D possibly being TRBD1 (5 bases). There are 15 residues in the CDR3. Germline lookup yields CDR1 SGHTA and CDR2 FQGNSA. Between the trimmed V and J ends, which lost 4 bases and 2 bases, there was a span of 14 bases. This CDR3 reads CASSSPPGIQETQYF. CDR3 bases: TGTGCCAGCAGCTCCCCTCCAGGGATACAAGAGACCCAGTACTTC.